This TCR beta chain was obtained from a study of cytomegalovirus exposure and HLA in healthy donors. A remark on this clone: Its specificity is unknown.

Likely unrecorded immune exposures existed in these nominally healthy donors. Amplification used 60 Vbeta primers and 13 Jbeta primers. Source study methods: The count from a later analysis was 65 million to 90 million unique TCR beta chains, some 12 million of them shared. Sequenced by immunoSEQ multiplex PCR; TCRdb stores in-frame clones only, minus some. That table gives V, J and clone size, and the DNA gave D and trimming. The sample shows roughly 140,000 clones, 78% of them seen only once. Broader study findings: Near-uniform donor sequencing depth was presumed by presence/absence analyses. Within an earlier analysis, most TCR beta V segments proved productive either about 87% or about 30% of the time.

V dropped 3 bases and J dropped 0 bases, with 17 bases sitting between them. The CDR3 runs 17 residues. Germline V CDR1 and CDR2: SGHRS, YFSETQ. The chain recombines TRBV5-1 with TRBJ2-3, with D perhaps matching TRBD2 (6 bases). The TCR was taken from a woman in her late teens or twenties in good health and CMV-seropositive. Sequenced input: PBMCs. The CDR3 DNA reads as TGCGCCAGCAGCTGGGCTAAAGTGGGGGGAAGCACAGATACGCAGTATTTT. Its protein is CASSWAKVGGSTDTQYF.